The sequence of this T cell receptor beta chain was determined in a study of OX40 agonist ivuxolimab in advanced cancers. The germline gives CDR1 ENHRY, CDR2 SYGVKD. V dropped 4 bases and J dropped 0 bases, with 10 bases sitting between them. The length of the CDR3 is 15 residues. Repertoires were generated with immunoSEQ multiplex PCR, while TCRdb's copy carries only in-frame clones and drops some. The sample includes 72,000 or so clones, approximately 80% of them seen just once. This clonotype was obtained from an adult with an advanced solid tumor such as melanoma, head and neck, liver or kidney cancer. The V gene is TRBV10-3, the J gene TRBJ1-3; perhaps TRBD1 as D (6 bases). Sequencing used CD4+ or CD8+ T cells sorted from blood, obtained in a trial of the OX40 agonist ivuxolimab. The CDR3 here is CAISGGGGSGNTIYF. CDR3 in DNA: TGTGCCATCAGTGGCGGAGGGGGCTCTGGAAACACCATATATTTT.